These 24 T cell receptor beta chains came from one sample sequenced in a study of cytomegalovirus exposure and HLA in healthy donors. The PCR made use of 60 Vbeta and 13 Jbeta primers. TCRdb's copy holds only in-frame clones and misses some; the assay was immunoSEQ multiplex PCR. The top ten clones hold approximately 2% of a sample with 70,000 to 95,000 clones, 70% to 90% of them seen once. The specimen was PBMCs. The receptors here all came from a young man in good health and CMV-seronegative.

Notes on this clone: Other nucleotide sequences in the sample specify the same CDR3. The chain uses TRBV10-3 and TRBJ2-7; 9 nucleotides match TRBD1. J lost 7 bases, V lost 5 bases, and 9 bases had no gene match. This CDR3 is built from 14 residues. CDR1 is ENHRY and CDR2 is SYGVKD in the germline V gene. CDR3 nucleotide sequence: TGTGCCATCAGTAAAAAGGGACAGGGCTATGAGCAGTACTTC. Translation gives CAISKKGQGYEQYF.

CDR3 amino acids: CASPGGGGASNEQFF. The CDR3 DNA follows: TGTGCCAGCCCCGGAGGCGGGGGGGCCTCAAATGAGCAGTTCTTC. J is TRBJ2-1 and V is TRBV2, with 9 bases fitting TRBD2. The V and J ends lost 8 bases and 7 bases, in that order; junction bases with no gene match: 12. This CDR3 is 15 amino acids long. The germline gives CDR1 SNHLY, CDR2 FYNNEI.

With respect to this clone: At one of its ends the junction is not consistent with the germline gene, which may arise from a read error. The chain couples TRBV7-9 to TRBJ1-2, with TRBD1 as a possible D gene (5 bases). The V gene's germline CDR1 is SEHNR and CDR2 FQNEAQ (reference sequence). The CDR3 extends over 15 amino acids. The DNA for the CDR3 is TGTTCCAGCAGCCTTGGGGGGGGGTCGAACTATGGCTACACCTTC. Amino acids: CSSSLGGGSNYGYTF.

The chain uses TRBV7-2 and TRBJ2-3; 10 bases fit TRBD2. Germline loops: CDR1 SGHTA, CDR2 FQGNSA. V trimming: 1 base; J trimming: 7 bases; junction bases outside the gene matches: 8. This CDR3 spans 16 amino acids. CDR3 in amino acids: CASSLDPAGGLNTQYF. The CDR3, as DNA: TGTGCCAGCAGCTTAGATCCAGCGGGGGGGCTCAATACGCAGTATTTT. Complete variable domain (other parts from reference TRBV7-2 and TRBJ2-3): GAGVSQSPSNKVTEKGKDVELRCDPISGHTALYWYRQSLGQGLEFLIYFQGNSAPDKSGLPSDRFSAERTGGSVSTLTIQRTQQEDSAVYLCASSLDPAGGLNTQYFGPGTRLTVL.

The genes are TRBV7-2 and TRBJ2-1; TRBD1 matches at 7 bases. The CDR3 totals 15 residues. V gave up 1 base and J gave up 1 base; unmatched junction bases: 1. Germline CDR1 SGHTA, CDR2 FQGNSA. The CDR3, as DNA: TGTGCCAGCAGCTTAGACAGGGGATCCTACAATGAGCAGTTCTTC. Translating it yields CASSLDRGSYNEQFF.

The J gene is TRBJ1-1, the V gene TRBV10-1; D is uncertain. There are 12 residues in the CDR3. Germline assignment: CDR1 WNHNN and CDR2 SYGVQD (reference sequence). Trimming removed 6 bases at V and 2 bases at J, with 7 bases between. CDR3 loop: CASRHSNTEAFF. The CDR3 coding sequence is TGCGCCAGCAGGCACAGTAACACTGAAGCTTTCTTT.

The chain is built from TRBV19 and TRBJ1-2; D is ambiguous. With 8 bases removed from V and 0 bases from J, the gap between germline ends came to 13 bases. The CDR3 runs to 14 residues. CDR1 and CDR2 from the germline V gene are LNHDA and SQIVND (reference sequence). Written as DNA, the CDR3 is TGTGCCAGTGCTCGGACTCCGACTAACTATGGCTACACCTTC. Its translation is CASARTPTNYGYTF.

The sample holds a few counts of this clone. This chain joins TRBV29-1 and TRBJ2-1, with a weak D call TRBD2 (5 bases). Trimming stripped 4 bases from V and 0 bases from J, with 13 bases between. Germline assignment: CDR1 SQVTM and CDR2 ANQGSEA. The CDR3 totals 15 residues. The CDR3 reads CSVGWWESSYNEQFF. The CDR3 nucleotides read TGCAGCGTTGGTTGGTGGGAGAGCTCCTACAATGAGCAGTTCTTC.

J is TRBJ2-5 and V is TRBV13, with 9 positions matching TRBD2. Per germline, CDR1 PRHDT and CDR2 FYEKMQ (reference sequence). CDR3 size: 16 residues. Trimming at V came to 1 base and at J to 5 bases, leaving 8 bases not matched to a gene. The CDR3 bases are TGTGCCAGCAGCTTAGAGCCCCTAGCGGGGCATGAGACCCAGTACTTC. The encoded protein is CASSLEPLAGHETQYF.

The chain recombines TRBV2 with TRBJ1-1; D is unresolved. CDR3 length: 14 residues. Trimming removed 4 bases from V and 0 bases from J, with 9 bases in between. Germline V gene data show CDR1 as SNHLY and CDR2 as FYNNEI. This chain's CDR3 is CASSGPGMNTEAFF. The CDR3 nucleotides read TGTGCCAGCAGTGGGCCGGGAATGAACACTGAAGCTTTCTTT.

As DNA, the CDR3 is TGCGCCAGCAGCCCCGGGGGGGCTAGCGGGGGGTCGTTCTCCTACAATGAGCAGTTCTTC. Its protein product is CASSPGGASGGSFSYNEQFF. The chain joins TRBV5-1 to TRBJ2-1, with TRBD2 matching over 11 bases. Germline CDR1 is SGHRS and CDR2 is YFSETQ. The junction had 15 bases not matched to a gene; V was cut back by 4 bases and J by 0 bases. The CDR3 has 20 amino acids.

The chain recombines TRBV6-1 with TRBJ2-1; 7 nucleotides match TRBD2. The V and J ends lost 2 bases and 12 bases, in that order; junction bases with no gene match: 13. The CDR3 loop spans 15 amino acids. Germline values: CDR1 MNHNS, CDR2 SASEGT. In DNA, the CDR3 is TGTGCCAGCAGTGAACCGGCGGTGGGAGGGAGTGGGCAGTTCTTC. Residues: CASSEPAVGGSGQFF.

The genes are TRBV10-3 and TRBJ2-7; maybe TRBD1 (6 bases). Trimming took 8 bases from V and 0 from J, leaving 8 bases between them. CDR3 size: 12 residues. CDR1 and CDR2 (germline): ENHRY, SYGVKD. CDR3 nucleotide sequence: TGTGCCATCGCAGGGGACTCCTACGAGCAGTACTTC. Protein sequence: CAIAGDSYEQYF.

This clone was found once. V and J are TRBV7-8 and TRBJ1-1; TRBD1 agrees at 7 bases. The CDR3 is 11 amino acids. V lost 5 bases, J lost 11 bases, and 5 bases stayed unmatched. CDR1 SGHVS and CDR2 FQNEAQ come from the germline V gene. The CDR3 DNA reads TGTGCCAGCAGCGCCACAGGGGAGGCTTTCTTT. Its protein is CASSATGEAFF.

V gene TRBV2 combines with J gene TRBJ1-4, with D hard to call. CDR3 length: 15 residues. V lost 7 bases and J lost 0, with 12 bases in between. The germline CDR1 and CDR2 sequences are SNHLY and FYNNEI. The CDR3 spells CASTEKLATNEKLFF. The CDR3 nucleotides are TGTGCCAGCACGGAGAAGTTAGCAACTAATGAAAAACTGTTTTTT.

The chain recombines TRBV6-6 with TRBJ2-1; D might be TRBD1 (6 bases). With 2 bases removed from V and 7 bases from J, the gap between germline ends came to 15 bases. The CDR3 contains 15 residues. Germline V gene lookup returns CDR1 MNHNY and CDR2 SVGAGI (reference sequence). The CDR3 DNA sequence: TGTGCCAGCAGTTACACCGGGGAAACAGGGAATGAGCAGTTCTTC. This sequence encodes CASSYTGETGNEQFF.

This chain connects TRBV5-4 to TRBJ2-7; 8 bases are shared with TRBD2. Germline loops: CDR1 SGHNT, CDR2 YYREEE (reference sequence). The length of the CDR3 is 14 residues. Losses at the gene ends were 4 bases for V and 4 bases for J; bases not matched to a gene: 7. The DNA of the CDR3 is TGTGCCAGCAGCGACCCGGGAGGGTATTACGAGCAGTACTTC. It is translated as CASSDPGGYYEQYF.

This chain uses TRBV7-6 with TRBJ2-1; D is possibly TRBD1 (5 bases). Looked up from germline, CDR1 is SGHVS and CDR2 is FNYEAQ. V lost 5 bases and J 5 bases, leaving 13 bases between the germline ends. The CDR3 covers 14 residues. The CDR3 is CASSRPDSNNEQFF. The CDR3 coding sequence is TGTGCCAGCAGCCGGCCCGACAGCAACAATGAGCAGTTCTTC.

The chain uses TRBV5-1 and TRBJ1-1; 7 bases agree with TRBD1. This CDR3 has 15 amino acids. From germline, CDR1 is SGHRS and CDR2 YFSETQ. Trimming at V came to 0 bases and at J to 2 bases, leaving 4 bases not matched to a gene. This chain's CDR3 is CASSLAGGINTEAFF. Written as DNA, the CDR3 is TGCGCCAGCAGCTTGGCAGGGGGGATAAACACTGAAGCTTTCTTT.

The rearrangement uses TRBV7-3 and TRBJ2-5; D not certain. V was clipped by 5 bases and J by 4 bases, with 11 bases between them. This CDR3 has 13 amino acids. Germline V gene lookup returns CDR1 SGHTA and CDR2 FQGTGA. In DNA, the CDR3 is TGTGCCAGCAGCCCCGCCAGGTCAGAGACCCAGTACTTC. Translation gives CASSPARSETQYF.

This chain joins TRBV5-4 and TRBJ1-2, with TRBD1 matching 10 bases. The CDR3 has 14 amino acids. The germline V gene encodes CDR1 SGHNT and CDR2 YYREEE (reference sequence). Trimming took 0 bases from V and 8 from J; bases not matched to a gene: 4. The DNA of the CDR3 is TGTGCCAGCAGCTTGGTCGGGACAGGGGACGGCTACACCTTC. This encodes CASSLVGTGDGYTF.

V usage is TRBV6-5 and J usage is TRBJ2-3; D is undetermined. The V end lost 0 bases, the J end lost 2 bases, and 6 bases lay between the germline ends. Germline V lookup: CDR1 MNHEY, CDR2 SVGAGI. CDR3 length: 14 residues. The chain's CDR3 is CASSYSYFTDTQYF. The CDR3 bases are TGTGCCAGCAGTTACTCCTACTTCACAGATACGCAGTATTTT.

This chain connects TRBV27 to TRBJ1-5; D ambiguous. The CDR3 length is 13 residues. From germline, CDR1 is MNHEY and CDR2 SMNVEV (reference sequence). V lost 3 bases and J lost 2, with 5 bases in between. CDR3 sequence: CASSLAGNQPQHF. DNA for the CDR3: TGTGCCAGCAGTTTGGCGGGCAATCAGCCCCAGCATTTT.

The chain uses TRBV9 and TRBJ2-6; TRBD1 aligns across 8 bases. V trimming: 4 bases; J trimming: 2 bases; junction bases outside the gene matches: 5. The CDR3 is made up of 16 amino acids. CDR1 SGDLS and CDR2 YYNGEE come from the germline V gene. The CDR3 loop reads CASSPDRGTGANVLTF. In DNA form, the CDR3 reads TGTGCCAGCAGCCCCGACAGGGGCACTGGGGCCAACGTCCTGACTTTC.